This passage covers 2 T cell receptor beta chains from one sample sequenced in a study of blood T cell repertoires in COVID-19 (dated by TCRdb to 2018 to 2020). Library preparation was by the immunoSEQ multiplex PCR assay. TCRdb limited this immuneACCESS table to in-frame rearrangements with V and J called. A share of clones is missing; checked studies link under half to unresolved V genes, and the rest is unexplained. Here the sample has roughly 100,000 clones; over 85% occur a single time. 1.5% to 2% of the sample lies in the top ten. The specimen was peripheral blood. All receptors derive from a woman in her forties or fifties with COVID-19, enrolled during active disease.

This rearrangement joins TRBV7-8 to TRBJ1-1; D gene ambiguous. This CDR3 spans 15 amino acids. Germline CDR1 reads SGHVS; CDR2 reads FQNEAQ. Trimming stripped 5 bases from V and 1 base from J, with 14 bases between. As DNA, the CDR3 is TGTGCCAGCAGCCTCGCAACAAGTCCGAACACTGAAGCTTTCTTT. The encoded protein is CASSLATSPNTEAFF. Together with reference TRBV7-8 and TRBJ1-1, the CDR3 gives the full variable domain: GAGVSQSPRYKVAKRGQDVALRCDPISGHVSLFWYQQALGQGPEFLTYFQNEAQLDKSGLPSDRFFAERPEGSVSTLKIQRTQQEDSAVYLCASSLATSPNTEAFFGQGTRLTVV.

The gene calls are TRBV7-2 and TRBJ1-4, with D tentatively TRBD1 (5 bases). CDR3 size: 13 residues. Trimming left V 3 bases short and J 9 bases short, with 11 bases between. Germline V gene sequence: CDR1 SGHTA, CDR2 FQGNSA. CDR3 in amino acids: CASSFSSDKKLFF. CDR3 in DNA: TGTGCCAGCAGCTTTTCATCGGACAAAAAACTGTTTTTT.